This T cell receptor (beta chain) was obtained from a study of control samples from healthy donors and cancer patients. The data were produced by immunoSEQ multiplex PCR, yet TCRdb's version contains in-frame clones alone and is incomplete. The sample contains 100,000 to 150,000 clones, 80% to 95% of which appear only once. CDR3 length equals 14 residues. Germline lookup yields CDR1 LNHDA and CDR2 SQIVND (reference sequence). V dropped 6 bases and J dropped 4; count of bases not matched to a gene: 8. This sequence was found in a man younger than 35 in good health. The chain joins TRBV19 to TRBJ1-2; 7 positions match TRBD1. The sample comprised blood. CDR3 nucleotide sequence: TGTGCCAGTAGGACCGACAGGGACCTCTATGGCTACACCTTC. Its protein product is CASRTDRDLYGYTF.